Listed here are 5 T cell receptor beta chains from one sample, sequenced in a study of control samples from healthy donors and cancer patients. Produced via immunoSEQ multiplex PCR; TCRdb's table is partial and in-frame only. The sample holds about 130,000 clones, just under 95% seen once. The sample was PBMCs. These receptor sequences come from a man aged 55-75 years with colorectal cancer.

The chain has TRBV4-1 and TRBJ1-3; D ambiguous. V was clipped by 3 bases and J by 2 bases, with 8 bases between them. CDR3 length: 14 residues. CDR1 and CDR2 (germline): MGHRA, YSYEKL. The CDR3 nucleotides are TGCGCCAGCAGCCACGGAAATACTGGAAACACCATATATTTT. Its translation: CASSHGNTGNTIYF.

The chain links TRBV24-1 to TRBJ2-2, with D possibly matching TRBD2 (6 bases). The V end lost 9 bases, the J end lost 5 bases, and 9 bases lay between the germline ends. This CDR3 is 12 amino acids long. CDR1 is KGHDR and CDR2 is SFDVKD in the germline V gene. CDR3 region: CATAGGTGELFF. CDR3 DNA: TGTGCCACCGCTGGGGGGACCGGGGAGCTGTTTTTT.

The chain links TRBV9 to TRBJ1-1; D not resolved. CDR3 length: 11 residues. V lost 0 bases and J lost 6, with 3 bases in between. Germline CDR1 reads SGDLS; CDR2 reads YYNGEE. The chain's CDR3 is CASSVVPEAFF. The CDR3 DNA sequence: TGTGCCAGCAGCGTAGTACCTGAAGCTTTCTTT.

Turning to this clone: A read error may account for a junction end that differs from germline. The V and J genes are TRBV19 and TRBJ2-7; possible D gene TRBD1, 5 bases. The length of the CDR3 is 14 residues. CDR1 and CDR2 from the germline V gene are LNHDA and SQIVND (reference sequence). In nucleotides, the CDR3 is TGTGCCAGTAGTATCGGCACAGGCAGCCAAGGTGTGGCTTTC. This encodes CASSIGTGSQGVAF.

The chain employs TRBV27 and TRBJ2-7; D is unclear. This CDR3 has 14 amino acids. Germline V gene lookup returns CDR1 MNHEY and CDR2 SMNVEV (reference sequence). V dropped 6 bases and J dropped 0 bases, with 12 bases sitting between them. Written as DNA, the CDR3 is TGTGCCAGCAGCCCCGCTTGGGGCTCCTACGAGCAGTACTTC. Translating gives CASSPAWGSYEQYF.